One sample yielded the 23 T cell receptor beta chains listed below, sequenced in a study of yellow fever vaccine responses in identical twins. One entry per CDR3 protein, called by TCRdb with MiXCR from the RT-PCR reads. There are 35,000 or so distinct CDR3 sequences in the sample; about 63% occur only once, and roughly 4.7% lies in the top ten. The specimen was T cells from blood (PBMCs), unsorted or a sorted subset (not recorded which), collected before or after yellow fever vaccination (not recorded which). These receptors all stem from a woman under 30 who received the yellow fever vaccine.

The V gene is TRBV11-1, the J gene TRBJ2-1, with TRBD1 identical over 9 bases. The CDR3 totals 15 residues. V was clipped by 0 bases and J by 5 bases; unmatched bases: 2. Germline loops: CDR1 SGHAT, CDR2 FQDESV (reference sequence). DNA for the CDR3: TGTGCCAGCAGCTTAGCCGGACAGGGGCACAATGAGCAGTTCTTC. Residues: CASSLAGQGHNEQFF.

V gene TRBV18 combines with J gene TRBJ1-1, with 10 nucleotides matching TRBD1. The V and J ends lost 4 bases and 3 bases, in that order; junction bases with no gene match: 5. Germline CDR1 KGHSH, CDR2 LQKENI. The CDR3 has 15 residues. CDR3 nucleotides: TGTGCCAGCTCACGTTCCGGGACAGGGGACACTGAAGCTTTCTTT. Translating it yields CASSRSGTGDTEAFF.

The chain couples TRBV19 to TRBJ2-7; D unclear. V lost 3 bases to trimming and J lost 1 base, with 7 bases between them. The germline V gene encodes CDR1 LNHDA and CDR2 SQIVND (reference sequence). There are 13 residues in the CDR3. CDR3 loop: CASSIAESYEQYF. CDR3 DNA sequence: TGTGCCAGTAGTATTGCAGAATCCTACGAGCAGTACTTC.

The rearrangement links TRBV29-1 to TRBJ2-6; D gene unclear. Germline values: CDR1 SQVTM, CDR2 ANQGSEA. V gave up 7 bases and J gave up 4 bases, with 14 bases separating them. The CDR3 contains 14 residues. The CDR3, as DNA: TGCAGCGCCGAAACAGTCAGCGGGGCCAACGTCCTGACTTTC. Its translation is CSAETVSGANVLTF.

The chain has TRBV2 and TRBJ2-1; D is uncertain. The CDR3 sequence is 12 residues long. Trimming took off 3 bases at V and 15 bases at J, with 15 bases between the two ends. Germline CDR1 is SNHLY and CDR2 is FYNNEI. The chain's CDR3 is CASSEGGRWGFF. As DNA, the CDR3 is TGTGCCAGCAGTGAGGGTGGCAGGTGGGGGTTCTTC. Full variable domain (remainder filled in from reference TRBV2 and TRBJ2-1): EPEVTQTPSHQVTQMGQEVILRCVPISNHLYFYWYRQILGQKVEFLVSFYNNEISEKSEIFDDQFSVERPDGSNFTLKIRSTKLEDSAMYFCASSEGGRWGFFGPGTRLTVL.

CDR3 in DNA: TGTGCCAGCTCCTTGAGGGACAGGCTAAACGAGCAGTACTTC. It translates to CASSLRDRLNEQYF. V is TRBV18 and J is TRBJ2-7, with 8 positions matching TRBD1. This CDR3 spans 14 amino acids. Trimming cost V 6 bases and J 5 bases; bases outside gene matches: 9. Per germline, CDR1 KGHSH and CDR2 LQKENI.

V is TRBV10-1 and J is TRBJ1-1, with D perhaps TRBD1 (6 bases). The ends were cut back, 4 bases at V and 1 base at J, with 13 bases in the middle. Germline V gives CDR1 WNHNN, CDR2 SYGVQD (reference sequence). This CDR3 is built from 15 residues. CDR3 nucleotide sequence: TGCGCCAGCAGTGTATCCCAGGGACAGAACACTGAAGCTTTCTTT. Protein product: CASSVSQGQNTEAFF.

The CDR3 DNA reads as TGTGCCACCCGAGGGAATGAGCAGTTCTTC. Encoded protein: CATRGNEQFF. The chain carries TRBV7-9 and TRBJ2-1; D may be TRBD2 (5 bases). The V and J ends lost 10 bases and 7 bases respectively, with 8 bases between them. Germline CDR1 is SEHNR and CDR2 is FQNEAQ (reference sequence). CDR3 length: 10 residues.

The V gene is TRBV7-9, the J gene TRBJ2-5; the D gene could be TRBD1 or TRBD2 (5 bases each). CDR1 and CDR2 (germline): SEHNR, FQNEAQ (reference sequence). Trimming removed 5 bases at V and 0 bases at J, with 19 bases between. The CDR3 has 17 amino acids. Here the CDR3 reads CASSPRPGPMYQETQYF. The CDR3 coding sequence is TGTGCCAGCAGCCCCCGACCGGGACCGATGTACCAAGAGACCCAGTACTTC.

The chain employs TRBV12-3 or TRBV12-4 and TRBJ2-1; no firm D call. The V end lost 3 bases, the J end lost 5 bases, and 11 bases lay between the germline ends. The CDR3 runs to 14 residues. The CDR3 sequence is CASSLVGYNNEQFF. The CDR3 DNA reads as TGTGCCAGCAGTTTGGTAGGGTACAACAATGAGCAGTTCTTC.

The rearrangement links TRBV5-6 to TRBJ2-3; 8 bases fit TRBD1. J was trimmed by 6 bases and V by 3 bases; bases with no gene match: 6. This CDR3 contains 14 residues. CDR1 is SGHDT, CDR2 YYEEEE, per germline. The CDR3 here is CASSWDRPRDTQYF. In nucleotides, the CDR3 is TGTGCCAGCAGCTGGGACAGGCCACGGGATACGCAGTATTTT.

The CDR3 region has the DNA TGCAGCGTTTGGACATCTCCCACAGATACGCAGTATTTT. Its translation is CSVWTSPTDTQYF. The chain has TRBV29-1 and TRBJ2-3; possible D gene TRBD1, 5 bases. This CDR3 has 13 residues. Germline V lookup: CDR1 SQVTM, CDR2 ANQGSEA. Trimming shortened V by 5 bases and J by 2 bases, and 11 bases separated the two germline ends.

This rearrangement joins TRBV15 to TRBJ2-5; 12 bases agree with TRBD1. CDR3 length: 17 amino acids. Germline-derived CDR1 and CDR2 are LNHNV and YYDKDF (reference sequence). The ends lost 0 bases at V and 6 bases at J; junction bases unmatched: 8. CDR3 loop: CATSRDRGTGGLKTQYF. The CDR3 DNA sequence: TGTGCCACCAGCAGAGATCGAGGGACAGGGGGCTTGAAGACCCAGTACTTC.

The chain couples TRBV4-1 to TRBJ1-3; D perhaps matches TRBD1 (5 bases). Germline V gene lookup returns CDR1 MGHRA and CDR2 YSYEKL. The CDR3 length is 15 residues. V lost 3 bases and J lost 2, with 11 bases in between. CDR3 protein: CASSQWGGAGNTIYF. In nucleotides, the CDR3 is TGCGCCAGCAGCCAGTGGGGGGGGGCTGGAAACACCATATATTTT.

This chain uses TRBV29-1 with TRBJ2-5; 8 bases match TRBD1. The CDR3 is made up of 16 amino acids. Germline CDR1 and CDR2: SQVTM and ANQGSEA. V was pared by 2 bases and J by 4 bases, with 12 bases of the junction left unmatched. The CDR3 loop is CSVEKLRQGFRETQYF. CDR3 DNA: TGCAGCGTTGAAAAACTACGACAGGGGTTCCGAGAGACCCAGTACTTC.

The chain couples TRBV4-1 to TRBJ1-2; D is undetermined. This CDR3 spans 14 amino acids. CDR1 and CDR2 (germline): MGHRA, YSYEKL. Deletions cut 0 bases from V and 7 bases from J, with 12 bases between. In DNA, the CDR3 is TGCGCCAGCAGCCAAGAAACAAGTTCTTCTGGCTACACCTTC. It encodes CASSQETSSSGYTF.

J is TRBJ1-5 and V is TRBV12-3 or TRBV12-4; 9 bases map to TRBD1. CDR3 length: 16 amino acids. Germline trimming cut 5 bases from V and 6 bases from J; bases unmatched to any gene: 11. The CDR3 DNA reads as TGTGCCAGCAGTCCCACCGGGACAGGGTATGGTCAGCCCCAGCATTTT. Encoded protein: CASSPTGTGYGQPQHF.

The chain recombines TRBV20-1 with TRBJ2-7, with 7 bases identical to TRBD2. Trimming at V came to 4 bases and at J to 6 bases, leaving 3 bases not matched to a gene. The CDR3 sequence is 11 residues long. CDR1 is DFQATT, CDR2 SNEGSKA, per germline (reference sequence). The CDR3 DNA follows: TGCAGTGCTATTAGGGAGGGCGAGCAGTACTTC. This translates into CSAIREGEQYF.

The V call is TRBV6-4, the J call TRBJ1-1, with TRBD1 as a possible D gene (5 bases). V was shortened by 5 bases and J by 4 bases, with 14 bases between the two germline ends. The CDR3 covers 14 residues. Germline V lookup: CDR1 MRHNA, CDR2 SNTAGT. The CDR3, as DNA: TGTGCCAGCAGTAACCAGTGGGGGAGCACTGAAGCTTTCTTT. It translates to CASSNQWGSTEAFF.

This clonotype came up a few times. The CDR3 reads CASKGDRDYYNEQFF. CDR3 nucleotide sequence: TGTGCCAGTAAGGGGGACAGGGATTATTACAATGAGCAGTTCTTC. This chain uses TRBV19 with TRBJ2-1; 9 nucleotides align to TRBD1. Germline V CDR1 and CDR2: LNHDA, SQIVND (reference sequence). Losses at the gene ends were 7 bases for V and 4 bases for J; bases not matched to a gene: 8. The CDR3 has 15 residues. The complete variable domain, with remaining parts taken from reference TRBV19 and TRBJ2-1, reads DGGITQSPKYLFRKEGQNVTLSCEQNLNHDAMYWYRQDPGQGLRLIYYSQIVNDFQKGDIAEGYSVSREKKESFPLTVTSAQKNPTAFYLCASKGDRDYYNEQFFGPGTRLTVL.

A few counts support this clonotype. The V and J genes are TRBV21-1 and TRBJ1-1; the table gives TRBD1 as D, unverified against the DNA. TRBV21-1 corresponds to a pseudogene. This CDR3 is built from 16 residues. The CDR3, as DNA: TGTGCCAGCAGCAATGGGTTTCGGGCAGACAGAAAGACCGCTTTCTTT. Protein sequence: CASSNGFRADRKTAFF.

In its sample, this clonotype was seen once. The chain combines TRBV7-3 with TRBJ2-1; maybe TRBD2 (6 bases). Germline V gene lookup returns CDR1 SGHTA and CDR2 FQGTGA. This CDR3 spans 14 amino acids. Trimming removed 5 bases from V and 4 bases from J, with 12 bases in between. The CDR3 reads CASSAGTVYNEQFF. CDR3 in DNA: TGTGCCAGCAGCGCTGGGACTGTATACAATGAGCAGTTCTTC.

This chain uses TRBV7-3 with TRBJ2-7; perhaps TRBD2 as D (5 bases). Trimming removed 3 bases from V and 4 bases from J, with 7 bases in between. The CDR3 has 12 residues. Germline values: CDR1 SGHTA, CDR2 FQGTGA. The CDR3 protein is CASSFTGYEQYV. The CDR3 nucleotides are TGTGCCAGCAGCTTCACGGGGTACGAGCAGTACGTC.